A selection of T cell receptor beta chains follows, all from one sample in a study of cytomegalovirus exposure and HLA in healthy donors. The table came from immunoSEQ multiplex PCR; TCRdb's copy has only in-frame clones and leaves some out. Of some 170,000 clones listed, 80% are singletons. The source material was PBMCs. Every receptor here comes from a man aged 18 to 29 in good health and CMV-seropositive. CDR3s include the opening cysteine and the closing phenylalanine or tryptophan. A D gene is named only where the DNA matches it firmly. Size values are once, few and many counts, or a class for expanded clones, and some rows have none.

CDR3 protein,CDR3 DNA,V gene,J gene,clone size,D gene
CASSPLDRGETQYF,TGTGCCAGCAGCCCACTTGACCGGGGGGAGACCCAGTACTTC,TRBV7-8,TRBJ2-5,NA,NA
CASTNGDFLSSYEQYF,TGTGCCAGCACGAACGGGGACTTCCTGAGCTCCTACGAGCAGTACTTC,TRBV6-6,TRBJ2-7,NA,NA
CASRAVTGDSPQHF,TGCGCCAGCAGAGCGGTGACAGGGGATTCGCCCCAGCATTTT,TRBV5-1,TRBJ1-5,NA,TRBD1
CASSQQMNTEAFF,TGTGCCAGCAGCCAACAGATGAACACTGAAGCTTTCTTT,TRBV7-9,TRBJ1-1,few,NA
CASSTGQMNTEAFF,TGTGCCAGCTCAACGGGACAGATGAACACTGAAGCTTTCTTT,TRBV18,TRBJ1-1,NA,TRBD1
CASGLGTVSYEQYF,TGTGCTAGTGGTTTGGGGACAGTGTCCTACGAGCAGTACTTC,TRBV12-5,TRBJ2-7,NA,NA
CASSFQGLSSYNEQFF,TGCGCCAGCAGCTTCCAGGGCCTGAGCTCCTACAATGAGCAGTTCTTC,TRBV5-1,TRBJ2-1,NA,NA
CASSLGTMPYNEQFF,TGTGCCAGCAGCTTAGGGACAATGCCCTACAATGAGCAGTTCTTC,TRBV7-6,TRBJ2-1,NA,NA
CAIREAGNSNQPQHF,TGTGCCATCAGAGAGGCAGGGAATAGCAATCAGCCCCAGCATTTT,TRBV10-3,TRBJ1-5,NA,NA
CASSPYSGADSPLHF,TGTGCCAGCAGCCCCTACTCAGGGGCTGATTCACCCCTCCACTTT,TRBV5-8,TRBJ1-6,NA,NA
CASSLWTTDTQYF,TGTGCCAGCAGCTTATGGACAACAGATACGCAGTATTTT,TRBV11-2,TRBJ2-3,NA,NA
CASSSEVRGGYTF,TGTGCCAGCAGCTCCGAGGTACGGGGTGGCTACACCTTC,TRBV5-6,TRBJ1-2,NA,NA
CSARVSTEAFF,TGCAGTGCTAGAGTCAGTACGGAAGCTTTCTTT,TRBV20-1,TRBJ1-1,few,NA
CAWSAPSAGVGEQYF,TGTGCCTGGAGTGCCCCATCGGCCGGAGTTGGCGAGCAGTACTTC,TRBV30,TRBJ2-7,once,NA
CASSQDKDLAKGTTQYF,TGCGCCAGCAGCCAAGATAAAGACCTAGCTAAGGGAACCACGCAGTATTTT,TRBV4-3,TRBJ2-3,NA,NA
CASPRGGTNHSGRADEQFF,TGTGCCAGCCCCCGCGGAGGGACAAACCATAGCGGGAGGGCCGATGAGCAGTTCTTC,TRBV27,TRBJ2-1,NA,TRBD2
CASSSRTGGYGYTF,TGTGCCAGTAGTTCAAGGACAGGGGGGTATGGCTACACCTTC,TRBV19,TRBJ1-2,few,TRBD1
CASSPQPTGVNQPQHF,TGTGCCAGCAGCCCACAGCCGACAGGGGTCAATCAGCCCCAGCATTTT,TRBV7-8,TRBJ1-5,NA,TRBD1
CASSSRDIRTDTQYF,TGTGCCAGCAGCAGCCGGGACATCCGCACAGATACGCAGTATTTT,TRBV6-1,TRBJ2-3,few,NA
CASSSTPNYGYTF,TGTGCCAGCAGCTCAACTCCGAACTATGGCTACACCTTC,TRBV7-2,TRBJ1-2,NA,NA
CASSFGSRDRTRETQYF,TGTGCCAGCAGCTTTGGGTCTCGGGACAGGACGCGAGAGACCCAGTACTTC,TRBV5-6,TRBJ2-5,NA,TRBD1
CASSEPGHTYEQYF,TGTGCCAGCAGTGAACCGGGACATACCTACGAGCAGTACTTC,TRBV6-1,TRBJ2-7,NA,NA
CASSFGGGRFRNQPQHF,TGTGCCAGCAGCTTTGGAGGAGGGCGGTTTCGAAATCAGCCCCAGCATTTT,TRBV5-8,TRBJ1-5,NA,NA
CATENTGELFF,TGTGCCACAGAGAACACCGGGGAGCTGTTTTTT,TRBV2,TRBJ2-2,NA,NA
CASSVAYGGPGNTIYF,TGTGCCAGCAGCGTAGCTTACGGGGGGCCTGGAAACACCATATATTTT,TRBV9,TRBJ1-3,NA,NA
CASSFRSMNTEAFF,TGTGCCAGCAGCTTTCGGTCCATGAACACTGAAGCTTTCTTT,TRBV5-5,TRBJ1-1,NA,NA
CASSEGTGYSADTQYF,TGTGCCAGCAGTGAGGGGACAGGGTATTCGGCAGATACGCAGTATTTT,TRBV2,TRBJ2-3,NA,TRBD1
CASSQGQYNSPLHF,TGTGCCAGCAGCCAAGGACAGTATAATTCACCCCTCCACTTT,TRBV14,TRBJ1-6,NA,NA
CASSVAHEQSGNTIYF,TGTGCCAGCAGCGTAGCCCATGAACAGAGCGGAAACACCATATATTTT,TRBV9,TRBJ1-3,NA,NA
CASSLRTGRTEAFF,TGTGCCAGCAGCCTGAGAACAGGGCGGACTGAAGCTTTCTTT,TRBV7-9,TRBJ1-1,NA,NA
CASSEVLAFLYEQYF,TGCGCCAGCAGTGAGGTACTAGCGTTCCTCTACGAGCAGTACTTC,TRBV10-1,TRBJ2-7,NA,TRBD2
CASSPQGGNYEQYF,TGTGCCAGCTCACCTCAAGGGGGCAACTACGAGCAGTACTTC,TRBV18,TRBJ2-7,NA,TRBD1
CAWRKLANTGELFF,TGTGCCTGGAGGAAGCTAGCGAACACCGGGGAGCTGTTTTTT,TRBV30,TRBJ2-2,NA,NA
CASSFPGGYNGQFF,TGTGCCAGCAGCTTCCCCGGCGGTTACAATGGGCAGTTCTTC,TRBV5-4,TRBJ2-1,few,NA
CASSYLATGDVGELFF,TGTGCCAGCAGTTACTTAGCCACAGGGGACGTCGGGGAGCTGTTTTTT,TRBV6-5,TRBJ2-2,once,TRBD1
CASSPYRKNTEAFF,TGTGCCAGTAGCCCCTACAGGAAGAACACTGAAGCTTTCTTT,TRBV19,TRBJ1-1,NA,NA
CASSLSALDGYTF,TGCGCCAGCAGCTTGTCAGCCCTAGATGGCTACACCTTC,TRBV5-1,TRBJ1-2,NA,NA
CSVERTVGDTIYF,TGCAGCGTTGAACGGACAGTTGGTGACACCATATATTTT,TRBV29-1,TRBJ1-3,NA,NA
CASSNPGVATDTQYF,TGTGCCAGTAGTAACCCGGGGGTGGCCACAGATACGCAGTATTTT,TRBV19,TRBJ2-3,NA,NA
CASSSGAYNEKLFF,TGTGCCAGCAGCTCAGGGGCCTATAATGAAAAACTGTTTTTT,TRBV7-2,TRBJ1-4,NA,NA
CAWLQGNTEAFF,TGTGCCTGGCTACAGGGGAACACTGAAGCTTTCTTT,TRBV30,TRBJ1-1,once,NA
CASSLGGGQGRTSPLHF,TGTGCCAGCAGCTTAGGAGGGGGACAGGGGAGAACTTCACCCCTCCACTTT,TRBV7-9,TRBJ1-6,NA,TRBD1
CASSWDRGSYEQYF,TGTGCCAGCAGCTGGGACAGGGGCTCCTACGAGCAGTACTTC,TRBV7-2,TRBJ2-7,once,TRBD1
CASSQSYEQYF,TGTGCCAGCAGCCAGTCCTACGAGCAGTACTTC,TRBV11-1,TRBJ2-7,NA,NA
CASSLDTTSNYGYTF,TGTGCCAGCAGCCTAGACACGACATCTAACTATGGCTACACCTTC,TRBV7-9,TRBJ1-2,NA,NA